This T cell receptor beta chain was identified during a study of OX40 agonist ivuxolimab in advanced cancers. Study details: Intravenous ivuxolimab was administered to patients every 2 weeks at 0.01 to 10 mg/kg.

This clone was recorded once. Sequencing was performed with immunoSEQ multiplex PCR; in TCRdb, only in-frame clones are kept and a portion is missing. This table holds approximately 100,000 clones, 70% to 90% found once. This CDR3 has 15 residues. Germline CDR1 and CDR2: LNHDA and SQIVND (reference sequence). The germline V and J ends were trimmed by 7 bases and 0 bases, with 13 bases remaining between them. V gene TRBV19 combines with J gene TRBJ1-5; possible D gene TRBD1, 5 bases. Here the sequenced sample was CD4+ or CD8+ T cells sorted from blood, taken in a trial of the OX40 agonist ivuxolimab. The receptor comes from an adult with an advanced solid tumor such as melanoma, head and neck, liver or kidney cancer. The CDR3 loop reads CASKTAGSSNQPQHF. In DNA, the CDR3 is TGTGCCAGTAAAACGGCAGGGTCTAGCAATCAGCCCCAGCATTTT.